This TCR beta chain emerged from a study of blood T cell repertoires in COVID-19. Study background: T cells, B-cell-depleted T cells, or PBMCs supplied cDNA or gDNA.

Source study methods: Reference gene primer amplification yielded estimated nucleated cell counts. The data were produced by immunoSEQ multiplex PCR, yet TCRdb's version contains in-frame clones alone and is incomplete. V, J and clone size are taken as reported in that table, and D and trimming were inferred from the DNA itself. The profile shows a few hundred thousand clones, about 91% of them singletons. Participants were aged about 18 to 90 years, lived in 24 US areas, and enrolled virtually. Cohort assignment relied on participant-reported clinical history. The V end was cut by 7 bases, the J end by 3 bases, with 9 bases between. CDR1 and CDR2 from the germline V gene are KGHDR and SFDVKD. The CDR3 has 13 residues.

The source material was PBMCs or T cells enriched from blood (not recorded which). The chain employs TRBV24-1 and TRBJ1-5, with a tentative D call TRBD1 (6 bases). This sequence originates from a woman aged 40 to 50 with acute COVID-19. CDR3 in amino acids: CATRTGSNQPQHF. The CDR3 DNA reads TGTGCCACCAGGACAGGCTCCAATCAGCCCCAGCATTTT.